This T cell receptor beta chain was sequenced for a study of identical twins. Healthy Caucasians were all of the donors. cDNA molecules carried unique molecular identifiers, and template switching added a universal primer site. MiXCR was run by TCRdb on the 5' RACE reads, yielding one entry per CDR3 protein. The data contain about 250,000 distinct CDR3 sequences, more than 13% of them singletons. Broader study findings: Because invariant MAIT and iNKT cells could be present, zero-insertion analyses could be partly confounded.

Worth noting for this clonotype: Antigen specificity is unknown.

The CDR3 consists of 13 residues. Per germline, CDR1 SEHNR and CDR2 FQNEAQ (reference sequence). Deletions cut 5 bases from V and 7 bases from J, with 15 bases between. What was sequenced was memory (CD45RO+) T cells sorted from blood. This chain connects TRBV7-9 to TRBJ2-7; perhaps TRBD1 as D (6 bases). This TCR derives from a woman under 30 in good health. CDR3 sequence reads: CASSRDTGEEQYF. CDR3 DNA sequence: TGTGCCAGCAGCCGGGACACCGGGGAGGAGCAGTACTTC.